The 20 T cell receptor beta chains in this list originate from one sample, sequenced in a study of sequential checkpoint blockade in melanoma. This sample's treatment: randomized to nivolumab then ipilimumab (arm A) or the reverse (arm B). Repertoires were generated with immunoSEQ multiplex PCR, while TCRdb's copy carries only in-frame clones and drops some. The sample consists of 2,000 or so clones, approximately 20% of them appearing once. This sample comprised tumor tissue (inferred from file names), obtained from a patient given nivolumab and ipilimumab in sequence. These receptors were collected from a human donor with melanoma.

This clone is deemed medium-sized. The rearrangement links TRBV6-8 to TRBJ2-5; maybe TRBD1 (6 bases). V was clipped by 5 bases and J by 2 bases, with 9 bases between them. Germline V lookup: CDR1 MNHGY, CDR2 SAAAGT. CDR3 length equals 13 residues. CDR3 nucleotide sequence: TGTGCCAGCAGTCTCGGACAGCAAGAGACCCAGTACTTC. This gives the protein CASSLGQQETQYF.

This clone ranks as medium-sized (0.01 to 0.1%). The V and J genes are TRBV11-3 and TRBJ2-7; no reliable D call. V lost 5 bases and J lost 9, with 26 bases in between. Germline V gene lookup returns CDR1 SGHNT and CDR2 YENEEA. The CDR3 is made up of 16 amino acids. The CDR3 bases are TGTGCCAGCAGCCGTTTGCGGTCATACAACGGGTTCGGGCAGTACTTC. The encoded protein is CASSRLRSYNGFGQYF.

The chain carries TRBV5-1 and TRBJ2-2; 11 bases align to TRBD2. The CDR3 length is 17 residues. Trimming took 5 bases from V and 5 from J; bases not matched to a gene: 11. Germline CDR1 SGHRS, CDR2 YFSETQ. Here the CDR3 DNA reads TGCGCCAGCAGGAGAACTAGCGGGAGACTGGTTACCGGGGAGCTGTTTTTT. Its protein is CASRRTSGRLVTGELFF.

Sample share makes this clone medium-sized. V is TRBV11-3 and J is TRBJ1-2; D remains ambiguous. There are 15 residues in the CDR3. Germline CDR1 and CDR2: SGHNT and YENEEA. V lost 4 bases and J lost 2, with 14 bases in between. The CDR3 sequence: CASSSSPTENYGYTF. CDR3 in DNA: TGTGCCAGCAGCTCTAGCCCCACGGAGAACTATGGCTACACCTTC.

This clone was detected only a few times. The J gene is TRBJ2-5, the V gene TRBV28, with TRBD2 matching over 7 bases. V lost 3 bases and J lost 4; bases outside the gene matches: 11. The V gene's germline CDR1 is MDHEN and CDR2 SYDVKM. The CDR3 has 16 amino acids. CDR3: CASSFLRGRNRETQYF. Written as DNA, the CDR3 is TGTGCCAGCAGTTTTCTCCGCGGGAGAAACCGAGAGACCCAGTACTTC. Using reference TRBV28 and TRBJ2-5 for the parts outside the CDR3, the full variable domain is DVKVTQSSRYLVKRTGEKVFLECVQDMDHENMFWYRQDPGLGLRLIYFSYDVKMKEKGDIPEGYSVSREKKERFSLILESASTNQTSMYLCASSFLRGRNRETQYFGPGTRLLVL.

By share, this clone counts as large. The J gene is TRBJ2-1, the V gene TRBV11-3; no firm D call. V was clipped by 0 bases and J by 0 bases, with 6 bases between them. This CDR3 contains 15 residues. In germline, CDR1 is SGHNT, CDR2 YENEEA. CDR3: CASSLDPRSYNEQFF. Written as DNA, the CDR3 is TGTGCCAGCAGCTTAGATCCCCGCTCCTACAATGAGCAGTTCTTC.

This chain uses TRBV6-8 with TRBJ2-1; 9 bases align to TRBD2. V lost 6 bases, J lost 4 bases, and 7 bases stayed unmatched. CDR1 and CDR2 from the germline V gene are MNHGY and SAAAGT. The CDR3 has 15 amino acids. CDR3 bases: TGTGCCAGCAGAGATGAAGCGGGAGGTTACAATGAGCAGTTCTTC. It yields the protein CASRDEAGGYNEQFF.

This clone was counted only a few times. This chain connects TRBV6-8 to TRBJ1-2; D gene uncertain. The CDR3 is 13 residues long. V lost 6 bases and J 2 bases, leaving 10 bases between the germline ends. Germline V gene lookup returns CDR1 MNHGY and CDR2 SAAAGT. Here the CDR3 DNA reads TGTGCCAGCAGCCCAGGAGCAAACTATGGCTACACCTTC. Its protein is CASSPGANYGYTF.

This clone is deemed medium-sized. The V call is TRBV11-3, the J call TRBJ2-5; 8 positions agree with TRBD1. CDR3 length equals 16 residues. Germline CDR1 is SGHNT and CDR2 is YENEEA. J gave up 4 bases and V 0 bases, and 7 bases lay outside the gene matches. The CDR3 DNA follows: TGTGCCAGCAGCTTAGATCCCACAGGGGGTCGAGAGACCCAGTACTTC. This translates into CASSLDPTGGRETQYF.

By its share, this clone is medium-sized (0.01 to 0.1%). This rearrangement joins TRBV11-3 to TRBJ1-4; the D gene is possibly TRBD1 (5 bases). The germline V gene has CDR1 SGHNT and CDR2 YENEEA. Trimming left V 5 bases short and J 0 bases short, with 13 bases between. This CDR3 comprises 16 residues. CDR3 DNA sequence: TGTGCCAGCAGCCAAGCAGAGACAGCAACTAATGAAAAACTGTTTTTT. Translation: CASSQAETATNEKLFF.

V usage is TRBV6-8 and J usage is TRBJ2-2, with D perhaps matching TRBD2 (7 bases). Trimming left V 6 bases short and J 11 bases short, with 22 bases between. This CDR3 is 15 amino acids long. Germline CDR1 reads MNHGY; CDR2 reads SAAAGT. CDR3 coding DNA: TGTGCCAGCAGGGGGGGGGCATTTTCTAGACCTGAGCTGTTTTTT. Translation: CASRGGAFSRPELFF.

This clone is categorized as medium-sized. The gene calls are TRBV28 and TRBJ1-5, with a possible D match to TRBD1 (6 bases). CDR3 length equals 14 residues. The ends were cut back, 8 bases at V and 4 bases at J, with 15 bases in the middle. The germline gives CDR1 MDHEN, CDR2 SYDVKM. The CDR3: CASVSPGTNQPQHF. CDR3 nucleotide sequence: TGTGCCAGCGTGAGTCCAGGGACAAATCAGCCCCAGCATTTT.

A few counts support this clone. The rearrangement links TRBV6-8 to TRBJ2-3; 11 nucleotides line up with TRBD2. This CDR3 contains 15 residues. CDR1 and CDR2 (germline): MNHGY, SAAAGT. Trimming cost V 5 bases and J 9 bases; bases outside gene matches: 10. CDR3 protein: CASSSPGLAEFTQYF. The CDR3 region has the DNA TGTGCCAGCAGTAGTCCGGGACTAGCGGAGTTCACGCAGTATTTT.

In its sample, this clone ranks as medium-sized. This chain links TRBV11-3 with TRBJ2-3, with no clear D. The germline V and J ends were trimmed by 2 bases and 1 base, with 7 bases remaining between them. The CDR3 is 14 amino acids. CDR1 and CDR2 from the germline V gene are SGHNT and YENEEA. CDR3 protein: CASSLTVGTDTQYF. For the CDR3, the DNA is TGTGCCAGCAGCTTAACAGTAGGCACAGATACGCAGTATTTT.

This clone has only a few counts. This chain joins TRBV15 and TRBJ2-3; D is uncertain. V was clipped by 1 base and J by 4 bases, with 9 bases between them. Germline V CDR1 and CDR2: LNHNV, YYDKDF (reference sequence). The length of the CDR3 is 14 residues. CDR3 DNA sequence: TGTGCCACCAGCAGAGGGCAGTTACCAGATACGCAGTATTTT. Residues: CATSRGQLPDTQYF.

This chain uses TRBV18 with TRBJ1-2, with 7 bases fitting TRBD1. The CDR3 loop spans 21 amino acids. The V gene end was trimmed by 3 bases and the J gene end by 6 bases; junction bases not matched to a gene: 28. Germline V gene sequence: CDR1 KGHSH, CDR2 LQKENI. CDR3 residues: CASSPRRIAWDSGDGAHGYTF. The DNA for the CDR3 is TGTGCCAGCTCACCGAGGCGGATCGCTTGGGACAGCGGAGACGGGGCCCATGGCTACACCTTC.

This clone was seen only once. The chain uses TRBV15 and TRBJ2-7; 7 positions match TRBD1. The V gene end was trimmed by 2 bases and the J gene end by 1 base; junction bases not matched to a gene: 5. The V gene's germline CDR1 is LNHNV and CDR2 YYDKDF (reference sequence). This CDR3 spans 15 amino acids. The CDR3, as DNA: TGTGCCACCAGCAGACTGGCAGGGGGTTCCTACGAGCAGTACTTC. Protein sequence: CATSRLAGGSYEQYF.

The chain links TRBV6-1 to TRBJ1-5; TRBD1 matches at 7 bases. The CDR3 is made up of 17 amino acids. Trimming removed 1 base from V and 8 bases from J; junction bases left unmatched: 14. Germline lookup yields CDR1 MNHNS and CDR2 SASEGT. CDR3 amino acids: CASSEVDRDGQREPQHF. In DNA form, the CDR3 reads TGTGCCAGCAGTGAAGTAGACAGGGATGGGCAAAGGGAGCCCCAGCATTTT.

J is TRBJ2-2 and V is TRBV18; D tentatively reads TRBD1 or TRBD2 (5 bases each). Germline CDR1 reads KGHSH; CDR2 reads LQKENI. The CDR3 has 16 residues. Deletions cut 1 base from V and 3 bases from J, with 12 bases between. CDR3 in amino acids: CASSPQWGSDTGELFF. The CDR3 region has the DNA TGTGCCAGCTCACCACAGTGGGGGTCTGACACCGGGGAGCTGTTTTTT.

This clone was detected only a few times. The chain carries TRBV7-2 and TRBJ2-3; a possible D gene is TRBD1 (5 bases). Germline V gives CDR1 SGHTA, CDR2 FQGNSA. V lost 5 bases and J lost 5, with 11 bases in between. There are 13 residues in the CDR3. This CDR3 reads CASSQGRVDTQYF. The DNA for the CDR3 is TGTGCCAGCAGCCAGGGTAGGGTAGATACGCAGTATTTT.